A selection of T cell receptor beta chains follows, all from one sample in a study of regulatory T cells in long-lasting Graves disease. TCRdb analysed the multiplex PCR reads with MiXCR anew, one entry per CDR3 protein. Of 390,000 or so distinct CDR3 sequences listed, about 23% were seen once; the top ten hold less than 30%. Material: peripheral blood mononuclear cells (PBMCs), obtained when the disease was refractory, from a patient treated with antithyroid drugs. The receptors come from a woman aged 40 to 55 with Graves disease. CDR3s include the opening cysteine and the closing phenylalanine or tryptophan. Each record gives: V gene, D gene, clone size, J gene, CDR3 DNA, CDR3 protein. D genes are given only for firm matches. Not every row has a clone size; where given, it reads once, few, many or a size class.

v_call: TRBV11-2; d_call: TRBD2; clone_size: many; j_call: TRBJ2-5; cdr3_nt: TGTGCCAGCAGCCGGACTAGCGGGAGAGGAGTAGAGACCCAGTACTTC; cdr3_aa: CASSRTSGRGVETQYF
v_call: TRBV2; d_call: NA; clone_size: few; j_call: TRBJ1-1; cdr3_nt: TGTGCCAGCAGCCGAACCGAGGGGGGGACTGAAGCTTTCTTT; cdr3_aa: CASSRTEGGTEAFF
v_call: TRBV28; d_call: NA; clone_size: many; j_call: TRBJ2-7; cdr3_nt: TGTGCCAGCAGTTTGCGACTAGAGCTTCTCGAGCAGCACTTC; cdr3_aa: CASSLRLELLEQHF
v_call: TRBV19; d_call: NA; clone_size: NA; j_call: TRBJ1-4; cdr3_nt: TGTGCCAGTCCAAGGACTCCGGGAGCATTAAATGAAAAACTGTTTTTT; cdr3_aa: CASPRTPGALNEKLFF
v_call: TRBV6-1; d_call: TRBD1; clone_size: many; j_call: TRBJ1-1; cdr3_nt: TGTGCCAGCAGCCGGACAGGGGACACTGAAGCTTTCTTT; cdr3_aa: CASSRTGDTEAFF
v_call: TRBV24-1; d_call: NA; clone_size: few; j_call: TRBJ1-1; cdr3_nt: TGTGCCACCAGGGGCCAACTCGGGGGTGCTTTCTTT; cdr3_aa: CATRGQLGGAFF
v_call: TRBV14; d_call: TRBD2; clone_size: many; j_call: TRBJ2-7; cdr3_nt: TGTGCCAGCAGCCAGCGTTTTGGACTAGCGGGAGTTGAGCAGTACTTC; cdr3_aa: CASSQRFGLAGVEQYF
v_call: TRBV9; d_call: NA; clone_size: once; j_call: TRBJ2-2; cdr3_nt: TGTGCCAGCAGCGGGGGCCGAGGGAGGGGGACCTCGAACACCGGGGAGCTGTTTTTT; cdr3_aa: CASSGGRGRGTSNTGELFF
v_call: TRBV6-1; d_call: NA; clone_size: many; j_call: TRBJ1-3; cdr3_nt: TGTGCCAGCAGGGGGATGACAGCTGGAAACACCATATATTTT; cdr3_aa: CASRGMTAGNTIYF
v_call: TRBV5-1; d_call: NA; clone_size: many; j_call: TRBJ1-1; cdr3_nt: TGTGCCAGCAGCTTAGAAGGGAACACTGAAGCTTTCTTT; cdr3_aa: CASSLEGNTEAFF
v_call: TRBV10-1; d_call: NA; clone_size: NA; j_call: TRBJ2-5; cdr3_nt: TGCGCCAGCAGTGATGGGGGTCGAGAGACCCAGTACTTC; cdr3_aa: CASSDGGRETQYF
v_call: TRBV12-5; d_call: NA; clone_size: many; j_call: TRBJ2-2; cdr3_nt: TGTGCTAGTGGTTTGCGTGACACAGGTCAAACTAAACCGAACACCGGGGAGCTGTTTTTT; cdr3_aa: CASGLRDTGQTKPNTGELFF
v_call: TRBV28; d_call: NA; clone_size: many; j_call: TRBJ1-3; cdr3_nt: TGTGCCAGCAGTTTGTCTAGGGGAGGTGGAAACACCATATATTTT; cdr3_aa: CASSLSRGGGNTIYF
v_call: TRBV11-2; d_call: TRBD2; clone_size: few; j_call: TRBJ2-7; cdr3_nt: TGTGCCAGCAGCCACAGCGGGAGAATCCACGAGCAGTACTTC; cdr3_aa: CASSHSGRIHEQYF
v_call: TRBV6-1; d_call: TRBD1; clone_size: many; j_call: TRBJ1-1; cdr3_nt: TGTGCCAGCAGTGCTGACAGGGGCAAGAACACTGAAGCTTTCTTT; cdr3_aa: CASSADRGKNTEAFF
v_call: TRBV28; d_call: NA; clone_size: many; j_call: TRBJ2-7; cdr3_nt: TGTGCCAGTCTCAGGGGTTACGAGCAGTACTTC; cdr3_aa: CASLRGYEQYF
v_call: TRBV28; d_call: TRBD2; clone_size: many; j_call: TRBJ2-7; cdr3_nt: TGTGCCAGCAGTTTATTAGGAGCGGGAGGGTCGTACGAGCAGTACTTC; cdr3_aa: CASSLLGAGGSYEQYF
v_call: TRBV12-3/TRBV12-4; d_call: NA; clone_size: many; j_call: TRBJ2-5; cdr3_nt: TGTGCCAGCAGTTTAGGTGTTCATACTCGGCTGGGAGAGACCCAGTACTTC; cdr3_aa: CASSLGVHTRLGETQYF
v_call: TRBV12-3/TRBV12-4; d_call: TRBD2; clone_size: NA; j_call: TRBJ2-1; cdr3_nt: TGTGCCAGCAGTTTAGTGAGGGGCGGGAGCAAGGGTGAGCAGTTCTTC; cdr3_aa: CASSLVRGGSKGEQFF
v_call: TRBV2; d_call: TRBD2; clone_size: many; j_call: TRBJ2-5; cdr3_nt: TGTGCCAGCAGAAGAGGCCTAGCGGGAGCAGAGACCCAGTACTTC; cdr3_aa: CASRRGLAGAETQYF
v_call: TRBV24-1; d_call: NA; clone_size: NA; j_call: TRBJ1-5; cdr3_nt: TGTGCCACCAGTGATTCACGGGACCCGAACAATCAGCCCCAGCATTTT; cdr3_aa: CATSDSRDPNNQPQHF
v_call: TRBV20-1; d_call: NA; clone_size: many; j_call: TRBJ1-2; cdr3_nt: TGCAGTGCTAGAGGGGACCCCAATAACTATGGCTACACCTTC; cdr3_aa: CSARGDPNNYGYTF
v_call: TRBV11-2; d_call: NA; clone_size: many; j_call: TRBJ1-1; cdr3_nt: TGTGCCAGCAGTCTACGTACGGGGAACACTGAAGCTTTCTTT; cdr3_aa: CASSLRTGNTEAFF
v_call: TRBV9; d_call: NA; clone_size: NA; j_call: TRBJ2-6; cdr3_nt: TGTGCCAGCAGCGTGGGAGGGGGTGCCTCCTCTGGGGCCAACGTCCTGACTTTC; cdr3_aa: CASSVGGGASSGANVLTF
v_call: TRBV30; d_call: NA; clone_size: few; j_call: TRBJ2-5; cdr3_nt: TGTGCCTGGACCCGGGGGGCCATACAAGAGACCCAGTACTTC; cdr3_aa: CAWTRGAIQETQYF
v_call: TRBV30; d_call: NA; clone_size: NA; j_call: TRBJ2-5; cdr3_nt: TGTGCCTGGAGCCGGCAGCCCCAAGAGACCCAGTACTTC; cdr3_aa: CAWSRQPQETQYF
v_call: TRBV7-2; d_call: NA; clone_size: few; j_call: TRBJ2-7; cdr3_nt: TGTGCCAGCAGCTCAGCGGGCGGGAAGAGCTCCTACGAGCAGTACTTC; cdr3_aa: CASSSAGGKSSYEQYF
v_call: TRBV11-2; d_call: NA; clone_size: few; j_call: TRBJ1-3; cdr3_nt: TGTGCCAGCAGCTCCCCGAGACGCGGAAACACCATATATTTT; cdr3_aa: CASSSPRRGNTIYF
v_call: TRBV29-1; d_call: TRBD1; clone_size: few; j_call: TRBJ2-7; cdr3_nt: TGCAGCGTCCGGGACAGCTTCTACGAGCAGTACTTC; cdr3_aa: CSVRDSFYEQYF
v_call: TRBV20-1; d_call: NA; clone_size: NA; j_call: TRBJ2-2; cdr3_nt: TGCAGTGCCCGGAGGGCAGGGGAAGGGGCCGGGGAGCTGTTTTTT; cdr3_aa: CSARRAGEGAGELFF
v_call: TRBV6-2/TRBV6-3; d_call: TRBD1; clone_size: NA; j_call: TRBJ2-6; cdr3_nt: TGTGCCAGCAGTTACGACAGGGGTGGGGCCAACGTCCTGACTTTC; cdr3_aa: CASSYDRGGANVLTF
v_call: TRBV15; d_call: TRBD1; clone_size: many; j_call: TRBJ2-7; cdr3_nt: TGTGCCACCAGCGCCCTGACAGGGTCCTTCTTCTACGAGCAGTACTTC; cdr3_aa: CATSALTGSFFYEQYF
v_call: TRBV2; d_call: NA; clone_size: many; j_call: TRBJ1-2; cdr3_nt: TGTGCCAGGATGGACAGTAACTATGGCTACACCTTC; cdr3_aa: CARMDSNYGYTF
v_call: TRBV19; d_call: NA; clone_size: once; j_call: TRBJ1-1; cdr3_nt: TGTGCCAGTAGTATAAGAGTGAGAGAAGCAAACACTGAAGCTTTCTTT; cdr3_aa: CASSIRVREANTEAFF
v_call: TRBV20-1; d_call: NA; clone_size: NA; j_call: TRBJ2-7; cdr3_nt: TGCAGTGTTCCCTCGAAGTCCCTCTACGAGCAGTACTTC; cdr3_aa: CSVPSKSLYEQYF
v_call: TRBV6-1; d_call: TRBD1; clone_size: NA; j_call: TRBJ1-4; cdr3_nt: TGTGCCAGCAGTAAGGGACAGGATGAAAAACTGTTTTTT; cdr3_aa: CASSKGQDEKLFF
v_call: TRBV12-3/TRBV12-4; d_call: TRBD2; clone_size: NA; j_call: TRBJ2-5; cdr3_nt: TGTGCCAGCACCGTGGGACTAGCGTCTGAGACCCAGTACTTC; cdr3_aa: CASTVGLASETQYF